This passage covers 28 T cell receptor beta chains from one sample sequenced in a study of T cells after somatic rescue of genetic block. TCRdb's table, derived via immunoSEQ multiplex PCR, lists solely in-frame clones and lacks some. Among 65,000 to 70,000 clones listed, approximately 90% were seen once. The sample comprised peripheral blood mononuclear cells (PBMCs). Every receptor here comes from a man between 40 and 49 years old.

The rearrangement links TRBV7-9 to TRBJ2-3, with 9 bases fitting TRBD1. The CDR3 is made up of 15 amino acids. Trimming took 4 bases from V and 2 from J; bases not matched to a gene: 4. Per germline, CDR1 SEHNR and CDR2 FQNEAQ (reference sequence). The CDR3 region is CASSSTGGNTDTQYF. CDR3 bases: TGTGCCAGCAGCTCGACAGGGGGGAACACAGATACGCAGTATTTT.

J is TRBJ2-7 and V is TRBV18; D is unresolved. V was clipped by 3 bases and J by 2 bases, with 11 bases between them. CDR1 and CDR2 from the germline V gene are KGHSH and LQKENI. This CDR3 contains 14 residues. Here the CDR3 reads CASSPPGRAYEQYF. CDR3 bases: TGTGCCAGCTCACCGCCCGGCCGAGCCTACGAGCAGTACTTC.

This clone was counted once. The J gene is TRBJ1-2, the V gene TRBV9; 7 positions agree with TRBD1. J gave up 2 bases and V 0 bases, and 7 bases lay outside the gene matches. Looked up from germline, CDR1 is SGDLS and CDR2 is YYNGEE. The CDR3 totals 16 residues. The CDR3 is CASSVGVTGRNYGYTF. The CDR3 region has the DNA TGTGCCAGCAGCGTAGGAGTGACAGGGAGGAACTATGGCTACACCTTC.

V gene TRBV28 combines with J gene TRBJ2-5; no clear D. Germline CDR1 is MDHEN and CDR2 is SYDVKM. Trimming removed 3 bases from V and 2 bases from J, with 16 bases in between. This CDR3 has 16 amino acids. The DNA for the CDR3 is TGTGCCAGCAGTTTCGGGCCGAGCCTCCTTCAAGAGACCCAGTACTTC. This encodes CASSFGPSLLQETQYF.

V gene TRBV11-3 combines with J gene TRBJ2-1; 8 bases agree with TRBD1. This CDR3 has 18 amino acids. Germline values: CDR1 SGHNT, CDR2 YENEEA. V lost 5 bases and J lost 3; bases outside the gene matches: 15. The CDR3 protein is CASSPPSLPGQDYNEQFF. The DNA for the CDR3 is TGTGCCAGCAGCCCTCCGTCTTTACCGGGACAGGACTACAATGAGCAGTTCTTC.

The chain links TRBV6-6 to TRBJ2-2; 13 nucleotides agree with TRBD2. V dropped 4 bases and J dropped 4; count of bases not matched to a gene: 3. The germline CDR1 and CDR2 sequences are MNHNY and SVGAGI (reference sequence). The CDR3 is 16 amino acids. CDR3 coding DNA: TGTGCCAGCAGTTCCCGGACTAGCGGGAGCACCGGGGAGCTGTTTTTT. This sequence encodes CASSSRTSGSTGELFF.

J is TRBJ1-6 and V is TRBV10-3, with a possible D match to TRBD1 (5 bases). V lost 6 bases and J 10 bases, leaving 13 bases between the germline ends. The CDR3 consists of 13 residues. Germline CDR1 is ENHRY and CDR2 is SYGVKD. The CDR3 protein is CAIRQGFNSPLHF. The DNA for the CDR3 is TGTGCCATCAGGCAGGGATTTAACTCACCCCTCCACTTT.

The rearrangement uses TRBV5-1 and TRBJ2-3; 8 bases fit TRBD2. The CDR3 sequence is 17 residues long. With 4 bases clipped from V and 3 bases from J, the junction kept 13 bases outside the gene matches. CDR1 and CDR2 (germline): SGHRS, YFSETQ. This chain's CDR3 is CASSPYGGAVRTDTQYF. The CDR3 DNA sequence: TGCGCCAGCAGCCCCTACGGGGGGGCCGTTAGGACAGATACGCAGTATTTT.

This clone was found once. The DNA for the CDR3 is TGTGCCAGCAGCTCGGGACTAGCGGGAGCCGGGAACACCGGGGAGCTGTTTTTT. This encodes CASSSGLAGAGNTGELFF. This chain links TRBV14 with TRBJ2-2; 14 positions agree with TRBD2. The germline V gene has CDR1 SGHDN and CDR2 FVKESK. J was trimmed by 1 base and V by 5 bases; bases with no gene match: 6. CDR3 length: 18 residues.

V usage is TRBV6-5 and J usage is TRBJ2-7, with 10 bases matching TRBD2. V shed 6 bases, J shed 6 bases, and the junction held 5 bases outside the gene matches. This CDR3 is 13 amino acids long. CDR1 is MNHEY, CDR2 SVGAGI, per germline. The CDR3 region is CASRVAGGSEQYF. CDR3 nucleotides: TGTGCCAGCAGAGTAGCGGGAGGCTCCGAGCAGTACTTC.

The chain is built from TRBV18 and TRBJ1-2, with unresolved D. The length of the CDR3 is 13 residues. The V and J ends lost 0 bases and 0 bases respectively, with 2 bases between them. CDR1 and CDR2 (germline): KGHSH, LQKENI. CDR3 sequence reads: CASSPPANYGYTF. The CDR3 coding sequence is TGTGCCAGCTCACCACCCGCTAACTATGGCTACACCTTC.

This chain connects TRBV30 to TRBJ2-1; 7 nucleotides match TRBD1. The CDR3 length is 15 residues. V lost 3 bases and J lost 3; bases outside the gene matches: 8. Germline V gene data show CDR1 as GTSNPN and CDR2 as SVGIG (reference sequence). CDR3 in amino acids: CAWRQAGGIYNEQFF. The CDR3 DNA sequence: TGTGCCTGGAGACAGGCAGGGGGAATCTACAATGAGCAGTTCTTC.

The V call is TRBV4-2, the J call TRBJ2-2, with 10 nucleotides matching TRBD2. The junction had 5 bases not matched to a gene; V was cut back by 0 bases and J by 1 base. Germline CDR1 LGHNA, CDR2 YNFKEQ. The CDR3 extends over 18 amino acids. The CDR3, as DNA: TGTGCCAGCAGCCAAGAACCTGTAGCGGGGGGGAACACCGGGGAGCTGTTTTTT. Amino acid sequence: CASSQEPVAGGNTGELFF.

The V call is TRBV7-2, the J call TRBJ2-7, with D maybe TRBD2 (5 bases). CDR1 is SGHTA and CDR2 is FQGNSA in the germline V gene. Trimming took off 5 bases at V and 5 bases at J, with 25 bases between the two ends. This CDR3 region has 17 residues. The chain's CDR3 is CASSAIDLLVFGHEQYF. The CDR3 nucleotides are TGTGCCAGCAGCGCGATAGATTTACTAGTCTTTGGGCACGAGCAGTACTTC.

The chain employs TRBV21-1 and TRBJ1-2; no DNA check was done on the table's D call, TRBD1. TRBV21-1 is shown as a pseudogene. The length of the CDR3 is 14 residues. CDR3: CASSKVAPNYGYTF. CDR3 bases: TGTGCCAGCAGCAAAGTGGCACCAAACTATGGCTACACCTTC.

The V call is TRBV2, the J call TRBJ2-3; the match to TRBD2 covers 10 bases. J was trimmed by 3 bases and V by 7 bases; bases with no gene match: 13. The CDR3 extends over 17 amino acids. Germline V CDR1 and CDR2: SNHLY, FYNNEI. The CDR3 spells CASTESASGGDTDTQYF. CDR3 in DNA: TGTGCCAGCACCGAGTCGGCTAGCGGGGGAGATACAGATACGCAGTATTTT.

Of note for this clone: One junction end disagrees with the germline gene, perhaps due to a read error. The chain combines TRBV6-1 with TRBJ2-7; tentative D call: TRBD2 (5 bases). The CDR3 contains 14 residues. The germline CDR1 and CDR2 sequences are MNHNS and SASEGT. The CDR3 sequence: CASSETRGGGVKSF. The CDR3 DNA follows: TGTGCCAGCAGTGAAACCAGAGGAGGTGGGGTGAAGAGCTTC.

The chain joins TRBV4-1 to TRBJ1-5; D perhaps matches TRBD1 (5 bases). Trimming took 4 bases from V and 7 from J, leaving 20 bases between them. Germline-derived CDR1 and CDR2 are MGHRA and YSYEKL. The CDR3 extends over 16 amino acids. The CDR3 nucleotides are TGCGCCAGCAGCCCAAGATCCAGGGCCGAGTTACAGCCCCAGCATTTT. Its translation is CASSPRSRAELQPQHF.

The chain combines TRBV4-3 with TRBJ1-4; TRBD1 matches at 8 bases. The CDR3 sequence is 14 residues long. After removal of 2 bases from V and 8 bases from J, the junction contained 4 bases not matched to a gene. Germline CDR1 LGHNA, CDR2 YSLEER. The CDR3 DNA follows: TGCGCCAGCAGCCAAAACAGGGGGGTGGAAAAACTGTTTTTT. It specifies CASSQNRGVEKLFF.

The chain carries TRBV28 and TRBJ2-7; D not resolved. The V end lost 5 bases, the J end lost 2 bases, and 7 bases lay between the germline ends. The CDR3 length is 12 residues. CDR1 is MDHEN, CDR2 SYDVKM, per germline. The CDR3 region is CASSTQPYEQYF. CDR3 in DNA: TGTGCCAGCAGTACCCAGCCCTACGAGCAGTACTTC.

The genes are TRBV7-2 and TRBJ2-7; 11 bases map to TRBD2. The germline V gene has CDR1 SGHTA and CDR2 FQGNSA. V shed 0 bases and J 3 bases; nucleotides not matched to a gene: 1. The CDR3 covers 15 residues. The CDR3 DNA is TGTGCCAGCAGCTTAGCTAGCGGGAGGGTCTACGAGCAGTACTTC. It specifies CASSLASGRVYEQYF. Complete variable domain (other parts from reference TRBV7-2 and TRBJ2-7): GAGVSQSPSNKVTEKGKDVELRCDPISGHTALYWYRQSLGQGLEFLIYFQGNSAPDKSGLPSDRFSAERTGGSVSTLTIQRTQQEDSAVYLCASSLASGRVYEQYFGPGTRLTVT.

The chain employs TRBV5-1 and TRBJ2-2, with TRBD1 as a possible D gene (6 bases). Between the trimmed V and J ends, which lost 0 bases and 0 bases, there was a span of 9 bases. Germline CDR1 SGHRS, CDR2 YFSETQ. There are 16 residues in the CDR3. The CDR3 sequence: CASSLVKGANTGELFF. CDR3 bases: TGCGCCAGCAGCTTGGTTAAGGGGGCGAACACCGGGGAGCTGTTTTTT. The full variable domain, in which reference TRBV5-1 and TRBJ2-2 provide the parts outside the CDR3, is KAGVTQTPRYLIKTRGQQVTLSCSPISGHRSVSWYQQTPGQGLQFLFEYFSETQRNKGNFPGRFSGRQFSNSRSEMNVSTLELGDSALYLCASSLVKGANTGELFFGEGSRLTVL.

The chain employs TRBV7-9 and TRBJ2-1, with TRBD2 identical over 10 bases. The CDR3 runs to 16 residues. Per germline, CDR1 SEHNR and CDR2 FQNEAQ (reference sequence). J lost 4 bases, V lost 4 bases, and 7 bases had no gene match. The CDR3 DNA follows: TGTGCCAGCAGCTCGTTAGCGGGAGGCCAATACAATGAGCAGTTCTTC. Its protein is CASSSLAGGQYNEQFF.

This sequence joins TRBV19 and TRBJ2-7; no definite D call. Trimming removed 3 bases at V and 3 bases at J, with 15 bases between. CDR1 is LNHDA and CDR2 is SQIVND in the germline V gene (reference sequence). The CDR3 totals 15 residues. The CDR3 is CASSINDAESYEQYF. Written as DNA, the CDR3 is TGTGCCAGTAGTATTAATGACGCCGAGAGCTACGAGCAGTACTTC.

The chain couples TRBV12-5 to TRBJ1-5; D call uncertain. The CDR3 runs 12 residues. CDR1 and CDR2 (germline): LGHNT, FRNRAP. Trimming left V 6 bases short and J 16 bases short, with 19 bases between. This CDR3 is CASGLEDLPPHF. The CDR3 DNA sequence: TGTGCTAGTGGCCTCGAAGATTTACCTCCACATTTT.

A single count supports this clone. The V and J genes are TRBV15 and TRBJ1-5, with 7 nucleotides matching TRBD1. Per germline, CDR1 LNHNV and CDR2 YYDKDF (reference sequence). Unmatched junction bases numbered 11, after V lost 8 bases and J lost 1 base. The CDR3 has 16 amino acids. Written as DNA, the CDR3 is TGTGCCACCTCCCGGGGGGGACAGCCAAGCAATCAGCCCCAGCATTTT. It yields the protein CATSRGGQPSNQPQHF.

The V gene is TRBV7-9, the J gene TRBJ2-3; 8 bases are a match to TRBD2. Germline V CDR1 and CDR2: SEHNR, FQNEAQ (reference sequence). The CDR3 consists of 15 residues. Trimming removed 1 base from V and 2 bases from J; junction bases left unmatched: 2. CDR3 coding DNA: TGTGCCAGCAGCTTAGGAGCGGGAGTCACAGATACGCAGTATTTT. The encoded protein is CASSLGAGVTDTQYF.

The V call is TRBV15, the J call TRBJ1-5, with TRBD1 matching 8 bases. J gave up 2 bases and V 4 bases, and 4 bases lay outside the gene matches. The CDR3 extends over 15 amino acids. Per the germline V gene, CDR1 is LNHNV and CDR2 is YYDKDF (reference sequence). The CDR3 sequence: CATSKSGGGNQPQHF. CDR3 coding DNA: TGTGCCACCAGCAAATCAGGGGGCGGCAATCAGCCCCAGCATTTT. Full variable domain (outside the CDR3, taken from reference TRBV15 and TRBJ1-5): DAMVIQNPRYQVTQFGKPVTLSCSQTLNHNVMYWYQQKSSQAPKLLFHYYDKDFNNEADTPDNFQSRRPNTSFCFLDIRSPGLGDTAMYLCATSKSGGGNQPQHFGDGTRLSIL.